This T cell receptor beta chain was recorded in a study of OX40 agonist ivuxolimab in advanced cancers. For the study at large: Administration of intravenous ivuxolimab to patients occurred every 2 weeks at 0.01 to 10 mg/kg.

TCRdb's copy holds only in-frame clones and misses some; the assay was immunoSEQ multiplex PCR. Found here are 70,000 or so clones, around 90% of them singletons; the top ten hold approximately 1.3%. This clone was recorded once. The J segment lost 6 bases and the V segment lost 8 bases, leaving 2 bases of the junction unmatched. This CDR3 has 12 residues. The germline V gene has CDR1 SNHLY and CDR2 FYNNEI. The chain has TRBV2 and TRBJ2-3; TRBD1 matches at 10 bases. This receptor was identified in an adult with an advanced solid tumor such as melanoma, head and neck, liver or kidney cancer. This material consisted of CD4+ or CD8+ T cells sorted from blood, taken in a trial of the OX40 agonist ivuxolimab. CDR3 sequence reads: CASGGQGDTQYF. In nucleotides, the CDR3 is TGTGCCAGCGGGGGACAGGGGGATACGCAGTATTTT.